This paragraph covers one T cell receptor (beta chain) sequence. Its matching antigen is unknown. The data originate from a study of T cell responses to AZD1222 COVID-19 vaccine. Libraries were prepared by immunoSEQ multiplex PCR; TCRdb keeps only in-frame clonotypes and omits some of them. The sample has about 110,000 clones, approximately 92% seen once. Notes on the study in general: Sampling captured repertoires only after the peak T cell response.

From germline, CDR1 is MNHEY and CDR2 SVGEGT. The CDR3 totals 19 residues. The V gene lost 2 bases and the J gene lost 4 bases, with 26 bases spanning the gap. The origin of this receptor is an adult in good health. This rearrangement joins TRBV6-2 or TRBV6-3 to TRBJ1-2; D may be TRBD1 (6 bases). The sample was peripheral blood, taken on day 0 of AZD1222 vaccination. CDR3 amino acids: CASSYSPQLTGTRTYGYTF. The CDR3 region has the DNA TGTGCCAGCAGTTACAGTCCACAGCTCACAGGGACCAGGACCTATGGCTACACCTTC.